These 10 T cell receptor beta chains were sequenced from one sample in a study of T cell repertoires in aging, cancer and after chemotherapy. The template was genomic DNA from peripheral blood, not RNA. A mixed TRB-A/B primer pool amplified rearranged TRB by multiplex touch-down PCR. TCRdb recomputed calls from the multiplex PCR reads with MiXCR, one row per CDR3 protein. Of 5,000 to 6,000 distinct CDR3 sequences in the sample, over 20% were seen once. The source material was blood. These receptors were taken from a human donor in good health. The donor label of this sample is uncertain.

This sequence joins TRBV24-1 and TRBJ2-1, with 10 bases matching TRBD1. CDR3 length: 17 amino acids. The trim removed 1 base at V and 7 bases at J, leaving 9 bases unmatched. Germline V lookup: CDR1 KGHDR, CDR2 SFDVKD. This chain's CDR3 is CATSDFSDRGGGNEQFF. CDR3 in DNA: TGTGCCACCAGTGATTTCTCGGACAGGGGGGGCGGGAATGAGCAGTTCTTC.

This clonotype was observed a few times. CDR3: CSARDPNSGNTIYF. The CDR3 DNA reads TGCAGTGCTAGAGATCCCAACTCTGGAAACACCATATATTTT. The chain recombines TRBV20-1 with TRBJ1-3; no definite D call. This CDR3 comprises 14 residues. CDR1 DFQATT and CDR2 SNEGSKA come from the germline V gene (reference sequence). Trimming took off 0 bases at V and 0 bases at J, with 6 bases between the two ends.

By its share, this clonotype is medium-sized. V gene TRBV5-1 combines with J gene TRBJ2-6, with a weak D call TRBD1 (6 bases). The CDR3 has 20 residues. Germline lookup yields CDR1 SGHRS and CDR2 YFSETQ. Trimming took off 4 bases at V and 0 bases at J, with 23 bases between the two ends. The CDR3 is CASSPQPRGQPFSGANVLTF. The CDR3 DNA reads TGCGCCAGCAGCCCCCAACCCCGGGGACAACCCTTCTCTGGGGCCAACGTCCTGACTTTC.

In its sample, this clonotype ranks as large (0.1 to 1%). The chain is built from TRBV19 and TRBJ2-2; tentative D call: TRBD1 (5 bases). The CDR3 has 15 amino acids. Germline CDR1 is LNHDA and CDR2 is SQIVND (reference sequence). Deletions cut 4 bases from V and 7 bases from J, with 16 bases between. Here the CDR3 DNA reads TGTGCCAGTAGTACGCGAACCAGGGCGGACGGGGAGCTGTTTTTT. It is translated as CASSTRTRADGELFF.

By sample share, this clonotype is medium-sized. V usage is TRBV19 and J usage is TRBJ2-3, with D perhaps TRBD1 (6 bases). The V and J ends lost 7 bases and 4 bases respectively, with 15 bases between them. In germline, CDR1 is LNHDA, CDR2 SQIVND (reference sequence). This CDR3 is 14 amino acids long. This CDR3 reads CASTRGRGADTQYF. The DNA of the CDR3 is TGTGCCAGTACCCGAGGCAGGGGAGCAGATACGCAGTATTTT.

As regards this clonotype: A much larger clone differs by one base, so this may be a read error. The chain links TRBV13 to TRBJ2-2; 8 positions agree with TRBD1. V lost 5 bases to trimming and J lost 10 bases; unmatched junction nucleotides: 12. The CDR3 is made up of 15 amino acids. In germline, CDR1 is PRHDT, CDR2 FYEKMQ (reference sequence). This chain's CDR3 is CASSVTGGVIVELFF. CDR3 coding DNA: TGTGCCAGCAGCGTCACAGGGGGTGTTATCGTGGAGCTGTTTTTT.

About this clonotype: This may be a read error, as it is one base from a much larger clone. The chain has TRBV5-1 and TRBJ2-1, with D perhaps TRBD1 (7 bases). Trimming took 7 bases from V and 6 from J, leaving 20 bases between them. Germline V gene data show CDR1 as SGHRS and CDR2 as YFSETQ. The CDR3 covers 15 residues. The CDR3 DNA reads TGCGCCAGCTTGATAATGGACAGGAGGGGCAATGAGCAGTTCTTC. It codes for CASLIMDRRGNEQFF.

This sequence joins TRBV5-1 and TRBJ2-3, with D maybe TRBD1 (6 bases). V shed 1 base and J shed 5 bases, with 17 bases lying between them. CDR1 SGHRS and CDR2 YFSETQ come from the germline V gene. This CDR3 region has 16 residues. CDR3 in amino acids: CASSLTGSRGQDTQYF. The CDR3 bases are TGCGCCAGCAGCTTGACCGGGTCTCGGGGACAAGATACGCAGTATTTT.

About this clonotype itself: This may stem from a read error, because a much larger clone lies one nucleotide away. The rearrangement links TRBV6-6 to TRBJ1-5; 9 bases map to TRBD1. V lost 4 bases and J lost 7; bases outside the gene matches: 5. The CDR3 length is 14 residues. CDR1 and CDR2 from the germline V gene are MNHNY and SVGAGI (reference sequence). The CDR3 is CASSSWTGEQPQHF. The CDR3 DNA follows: TGTGCCAGCAGTTCCTGGACAGGGGAGCAGCCCCAGCATTTT.

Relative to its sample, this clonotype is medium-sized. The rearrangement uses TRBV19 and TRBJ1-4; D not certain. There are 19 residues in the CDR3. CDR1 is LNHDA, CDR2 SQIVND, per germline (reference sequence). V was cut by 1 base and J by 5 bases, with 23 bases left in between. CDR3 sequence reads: CASSIGSKGGYFTNEKLFF. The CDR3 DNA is TGTGCCAGTAGTATAGGATCAAAGGGAGGCTACTTCACCAATGAAAAACTGTTTTTT.